The 2 T cell receptor beta chains presented below share a single source sample, sequenced in a study of PD-1 blockade in classical Hodgkin lymphoma. Relapse after autologous stem cell transplantation occurred in every patient, and brentuximab vedotin exposure varied. Clones were sequenced by immunoSEQ multiplex PCR, and TCRdb holds only the in-frame ones, with some missing. The table lists just over 50,000 clones, roughly 73% of them singletons, with less than 15% in the top ten. The source material was peripheral blood mononuclear cells (PBMCs), sampled before the second cycle of nivolumab. Source of these receptors: a human donor with classical Hodgkin lymphoma.

This CDR3 reads CASSQGALWTSGRPDTQYF. CDR3 DNA sequence: TGTGCCAGCAGCCAAGGGGCACTATGGACTAGCGGGAGACCGGATACGCAGTATTTT. This chain uses TRBV14 with TRBJ2-3, with 13 bases matching TRBD2. The CDR3 extends over 19 amino acids. CDR1 is SGHDN and CDR2 is FVKESK in the germline V gene. The V segment lost 1 base and the J segment 6 bases; nucleotides outside the gene matches: 13.

This chain connects TRBV6-1 to TRBJ1-2; possibly TRBD1 for D (6 bases). Germline assignment: CDR1 MNHNS and CDR2 SASEGT. V lost 2 bases, J lost 6 bases, and 22 bases lay in between. The CDR3 is 17 residues long. CDR3 protein: CASSESWATGTFDGYTF. CDR3 sequence (DNA): TGTGCCAGCAGTGAAAGTTGGGCCACAGGGACCTTCGATGGCTACACCTTC.